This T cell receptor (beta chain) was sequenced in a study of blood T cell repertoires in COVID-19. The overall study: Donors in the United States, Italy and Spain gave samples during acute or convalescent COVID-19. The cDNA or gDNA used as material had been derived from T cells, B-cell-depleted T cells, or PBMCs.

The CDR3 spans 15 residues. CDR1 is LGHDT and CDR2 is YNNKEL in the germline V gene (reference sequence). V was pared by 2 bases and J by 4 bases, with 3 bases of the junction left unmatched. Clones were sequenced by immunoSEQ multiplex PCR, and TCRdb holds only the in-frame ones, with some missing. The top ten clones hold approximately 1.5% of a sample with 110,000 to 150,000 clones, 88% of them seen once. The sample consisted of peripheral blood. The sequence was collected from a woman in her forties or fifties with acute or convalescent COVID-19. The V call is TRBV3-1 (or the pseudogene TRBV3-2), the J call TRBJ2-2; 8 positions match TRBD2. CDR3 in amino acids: CASSQFAGGTGELFF. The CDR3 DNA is TGTGCCAGCAGCCAATTTGCGGGGGGCACCGGGGAGCTGTTTTTT.